This T cell receptor beta chain comes out of a study of T cell responses to AZD1222 COVID-19 vaccine. Whole-study findings and limits: Close to half of spike-specific TCRs reportedly recognize unmutated variant regions. Clonal diversity was possibly underestimated, and white British individuals and females predominated among donors.

This CDR3 region has 16 residues. V dropped 3 bases and J dropped 4 bases, with 18 bases sitting between them. Germline V CDR1 and CDR2: SEHNR, FQNEAQ (reference sequence). Clones were read by immunoSEQ multiplex PCR, and TCRdb kept only the in-frame ones, dropping some. The table lists 110,000 to 150,000 clones, over 75% of them singletons. Points on this clone: The antigen remains undetermined.

Sequenced material: peripheral blood, taken on day 0 of AZD1222 vaccination. The TCR was taken from an adult in good health. This rearrangement joins TRBV7-9 to TRBJ2-5, with D possibly TRBD2 on 6 matching bases. CDR3 loop: CASSFTPTRAGETQYF. The CDR3 region has the DNA TGTGCCAGCAGCTTCACCCCGACTAGGGCCGGAGAGACCCAGTACTTC. Full variable domain (outside the CDR3, taken from reference TRBV7-9 and TRBJ2-5): DTGVSQNPRHKITKRGQNVTFRCDPISEHNRLYWYRQTLGQGPEFLTYFQNEAQLEKSRLLSDRFSAERPKGSFSTLEIQRTEQGDSAMYLCASSFTPTRAGETQYFGPGTRLLVL.